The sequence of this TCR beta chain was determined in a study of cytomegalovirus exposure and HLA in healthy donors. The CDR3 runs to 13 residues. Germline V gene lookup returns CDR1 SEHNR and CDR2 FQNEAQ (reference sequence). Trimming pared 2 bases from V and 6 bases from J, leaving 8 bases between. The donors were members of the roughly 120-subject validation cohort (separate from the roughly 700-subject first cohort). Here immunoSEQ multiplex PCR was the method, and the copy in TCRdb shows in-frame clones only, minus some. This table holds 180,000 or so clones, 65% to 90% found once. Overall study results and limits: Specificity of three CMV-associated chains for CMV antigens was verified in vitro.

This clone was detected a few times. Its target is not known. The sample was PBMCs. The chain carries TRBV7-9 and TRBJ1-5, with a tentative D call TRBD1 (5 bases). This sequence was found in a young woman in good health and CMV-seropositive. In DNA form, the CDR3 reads TGTGCCAGCAGCTTAAACGGGGGTCAGCCCCAGCATTTT. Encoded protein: CASSLNGGQPQHF.